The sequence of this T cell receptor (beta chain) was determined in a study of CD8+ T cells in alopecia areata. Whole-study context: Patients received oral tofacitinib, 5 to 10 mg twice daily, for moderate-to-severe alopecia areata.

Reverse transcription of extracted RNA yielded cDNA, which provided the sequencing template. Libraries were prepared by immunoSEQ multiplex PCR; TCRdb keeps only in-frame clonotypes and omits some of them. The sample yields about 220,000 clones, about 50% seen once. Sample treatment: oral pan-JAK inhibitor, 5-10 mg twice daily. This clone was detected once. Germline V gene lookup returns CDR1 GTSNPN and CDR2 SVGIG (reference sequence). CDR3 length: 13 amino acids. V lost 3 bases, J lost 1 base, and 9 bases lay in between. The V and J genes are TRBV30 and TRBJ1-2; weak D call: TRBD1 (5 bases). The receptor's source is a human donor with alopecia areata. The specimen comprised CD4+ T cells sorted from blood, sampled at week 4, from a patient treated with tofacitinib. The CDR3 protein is CAWSPGVNYGYTF. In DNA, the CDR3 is TGTGCCTGGAGCCCGGGGGTTAACTATGGCTACACCTTC.